The 9 T cell receptor beta chains listed next were all sequenced from one sample in a study of cytomegalovirus exposure and HLA in healthy donors. PCR employed 60 Vbeta and 13 Jbeta primers. Profiled with immunoSEQ multiplex PCR; TCRdb holds only in-frame clones, not every one. This sample lists approximately 150,000 clones; its ten largest clones have approximately 1%. Sequencing was done on a sample of PBMCs. All receptors come from a male donor in good health and CMV-seronegative.

This chain joins TRBV18 and TRBJ1-1; a possible D gene is TRBD1 (5 bases). CDR3 size: 14 residues. The V end was cut by 3 bases, the J end by 4 bases, with 12 bases between. Germline V lookup: CDR1 KGHSH, CDR2 LQKENI. Here the CDR3 DNA reads TGTGCCAGCTCACCGGGACTCACCGGCACTGAAGCTTTCTTT. Residues: CASSPGLTGTEAFF.

The CDR3 coding sequence is TGTGCCAGCATCAACAGGGAATCCACTGAAGCTTTCTTT. This encodes CASINRESTEAFF. The chain uses TRBV11-2 and TRBJ1-1; a weak D match, TRBD1 (6 bases). V was cut by 7 bases and J by 4 bases, with 13 bases left in between. The CDR3 has 13 amino acids. CDR1 and CDR2 from the germline V gene are SGHAT and FQNNGV.

J is TRBJ1-2 and V is TRBV28, with D maybe TRBD1 (5 bases). CDR3 length equals 12 residues. Per germline, CDR1 MDHEN and CDR2 SYDVKM. V was pared by 3 bases and J by 6 bases, with 8 bases between. CDR3 nucleotide sequence: TGTGCCAGCAGTTTGGGGGGTAATGGCTACACCTTC. This sequence encodes CASSLGGNGYTF.

The V gene is TRBV30, the J gene TRBJ1-4; perhaps TRBD1 as D (6 bases). Germline V gives CDR1 GTSNPN, CDR2 SVGIG (reference sequence). This CDR3 has 15 amino acids. V was pared by 8 bases and J by 4 bases, with 20 bases between. The CDR3 protein is CAGDRGGAFNEKLFF. The CDR3 nucleotides read TGTGCCGGGGACCGGGGGGGGGCATTTAATGAAAAACTGTTTTTT.

The genes are TRBV29-1 and TRBJ2-1; tentatively, D is TRBD1 (5 bases). Germline CDR1 and CDR2: SQVTM and ANQGSEA. The CDR3 is 15 residues long. V was trimmed by 7 bases and J by 0 bases, leaving 16 bases between them. CDR3 coding DNA: TGCAGCGCTAAAATGCAGGGTTCCTCCTACAATGAGCAGTTCTTC. It codes for CSAKMQGSSYNEQFF.

This rearrangement joins TRBV4-2 to TRBJ1-2; TRBD1 aligns across 9 bases. CDR3 length equals 14 residues. J was trimmed by 8 bases and V by 3 bases; bases with no gene match: 7. CDR1 and CDR2 (germline): LGHNA, YNFKEQ. The CDR3 DNA is TGTGCCAGCAGCCATCGGGACAGGGCTGTCGGCTACACCTTC. Its translation is CASSHRDRAVGYTF.

The chain has TRBV4-2 and TRBJ2-3; TRBD2 matches 8 bases. This CDR3 comprises 16 residues. Germline CDR1 and CDR2: LGHNA and YNFKEQ. Trimming took 4 bases from V and 3 from J; bases not matched to a gene: 9. The CDR3 spells CASSLGGTRQTDTQYF. DNA of the CDR3: TGTGCCAGCAGCCTGGGCGGGACTAGACAAACAGATACGCAGTATTTT.

DNA for the CDR3: TGTGCCAGCACGGGGGACCACTCCTACGAGCAGTACTTC. Translation gives CASTGDHSYEQYF. This sequence joins TRBV2 and TRBJ2-7; D is possibly TRBD2 (6 bases). Germline V gives CDR1 SNHLY, CDR2 FYNNEI. This CDR3 region has 13 residues. V dropped 7 bases and J dropped 0 bases, with 10 bases sitting between them.

The chain carries TRBV29-1 and TRBJ1-5; 8 positions agree with TRBD1. The J segment lost 2 bases and the V segment lost 5 bases, leaving 2 bases of the junction unmatched. Germline CDR1 and CDR2: SQVTM and ANQGSEA. The CDR3 spans 13 residues. The CDR3 spells CSVQDRGNQPQHF. Here the CDR3 DNA reads TGCAGCGTTCAGGACAGGGGCAATCAGCCCCAGCATTTT.